The following is a TCR beta chain sequence with its context. These data belong to a study of T cell responses to AZD1222 COVID-19 vaccine. Produced via immunoSEQ multiplex PCR; TCRdb's table is partial and in-frame only. The data hold 95,000 to 150,000 clones, with over 75% observed a single time. The CDR3 sequence is 14 residues long. Per the germline V gene, CDR1 is SQVTM and CDR2 is ANQGSEA. Trimming took 3 bases from V and 2 from J; bases not matched to a gene: 3. The sample in question was peripheral blood, obtained on day 0 of AZD1222 vaccination. The chain carries TRBV29-1 and TRBJ2-1, with TRBD1 identical over 8 bases. This receptor was obtained from an adult in good health. CDR3 sequence (DNA): TGCAGCGTTGATGGCAGGGGGCCCTACAATGAGCAGTTCTTC. Its protein product is CSVDGRGPYNEQFF.